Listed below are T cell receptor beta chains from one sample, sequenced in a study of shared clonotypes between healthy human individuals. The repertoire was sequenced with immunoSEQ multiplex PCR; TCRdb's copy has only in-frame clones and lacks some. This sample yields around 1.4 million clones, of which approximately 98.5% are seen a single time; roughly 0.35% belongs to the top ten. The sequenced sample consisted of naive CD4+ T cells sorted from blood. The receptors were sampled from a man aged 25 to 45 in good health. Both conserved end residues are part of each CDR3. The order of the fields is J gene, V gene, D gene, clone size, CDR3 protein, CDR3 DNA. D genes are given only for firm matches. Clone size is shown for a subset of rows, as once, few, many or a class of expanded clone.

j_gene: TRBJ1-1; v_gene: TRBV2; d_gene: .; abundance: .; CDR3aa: CASRETELNTEAFF; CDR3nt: TGTGCCAGCAGGGAGACAGAGCTGAACACTGAAGCTTTCTTT
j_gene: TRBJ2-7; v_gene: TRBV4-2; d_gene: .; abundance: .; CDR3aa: CASSQDRVPSEQYF; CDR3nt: TGTGCCAGCAGCCAAGATAGGGTCCCAAGCGAGCAGTACTTC
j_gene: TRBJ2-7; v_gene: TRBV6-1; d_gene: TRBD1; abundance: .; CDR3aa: CASRVTGEKEQYF; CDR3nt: TGTGCCAGCAGAGTTACAGGGGAAAAGGAGCAGTACTTC
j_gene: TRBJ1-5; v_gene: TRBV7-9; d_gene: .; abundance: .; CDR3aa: CASSPGGGSSNQPQHF; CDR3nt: TGTGCCAGCAGCCCCGGGGGCGGGAGTAGCAATCAGCCCCAGCATTTT
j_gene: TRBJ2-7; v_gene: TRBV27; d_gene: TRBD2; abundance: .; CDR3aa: CASSPPASGVYEQYF; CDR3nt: TGTGCCAGCAGTCCCCCAGCTAGCGGGGTGTACGAGCAGTACTTC
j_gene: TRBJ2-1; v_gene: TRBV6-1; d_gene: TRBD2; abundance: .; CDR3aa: CASSPPGRGDEQFF; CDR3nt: TGTGCCAGCAGTCCCCCCGGGAGGGGCGATGAGCAGTTCTTC
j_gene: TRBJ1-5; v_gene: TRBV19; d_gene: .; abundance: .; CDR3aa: CASSAQPNQPQHF; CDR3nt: TGTGCCAGTAGTGCCCAACCAAATCAGCCCCAGCATTTT
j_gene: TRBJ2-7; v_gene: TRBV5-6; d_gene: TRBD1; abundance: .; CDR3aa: CASSQAGTGKDYEQYF; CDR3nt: TGTGCCAGCAGCCAGGCAGGGACAGGGAAAGACTACGAGCAGTACTTC
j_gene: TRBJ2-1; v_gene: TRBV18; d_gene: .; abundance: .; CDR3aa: CASSPNGGSSYNEQFF; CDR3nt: TGTGCCAGCTCACCAAACGGAGGGAGCTCCTACAATGAGCAGTTCTTC
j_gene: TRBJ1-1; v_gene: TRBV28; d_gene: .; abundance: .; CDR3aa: CASTDIRLNTEAFF; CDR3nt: TGTGCCAGCACCGACATTCGGTTGAACACTGAAGCTTTCTTT
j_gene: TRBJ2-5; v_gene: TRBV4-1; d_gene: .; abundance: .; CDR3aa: CASSQGAREQETQYF; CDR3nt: TGCGCCAGCAGCCAGGGGGCGCGCGAGCAGGAGACCCAGTACTTC
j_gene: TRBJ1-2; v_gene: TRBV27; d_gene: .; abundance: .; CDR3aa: CASSSGSHYGYTF; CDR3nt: TGTGCCAGCAGTTCGGGCAGTCATTATGGCTACACCTTC
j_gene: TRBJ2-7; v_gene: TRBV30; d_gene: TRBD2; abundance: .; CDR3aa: CAWTGLAGGEQYF; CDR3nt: TGTGCCTGGACGGGACTAGCGGGAGGTGAGCAGTACTTC
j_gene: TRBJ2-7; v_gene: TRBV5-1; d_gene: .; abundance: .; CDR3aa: CASSLDPSSYEQYF; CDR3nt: TGCGCCAGCAGCTTGGACCCTTCCTCCTACGAGCAGTACTTC
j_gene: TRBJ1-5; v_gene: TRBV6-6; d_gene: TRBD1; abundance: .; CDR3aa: CASSYRQGRQNQPQHF; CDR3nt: TGTGCCAGCAGTTACCGACAGGGACGGCAAAATCAGCCCCAGCATTTT
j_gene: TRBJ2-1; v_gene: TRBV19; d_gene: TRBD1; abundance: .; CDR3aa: CASSPTGVRNNEQFF; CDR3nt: TGTGCCAGTAGTCCGACAGGGGTTCGGAACAATGAGCAGTTCTTC
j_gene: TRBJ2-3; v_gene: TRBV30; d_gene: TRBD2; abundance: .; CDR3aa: CAWSSLAGGWKLLDTQYF; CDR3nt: TGTGCCTGGAGTTCGCTAGCGGGAGGCTGGAAACTATTAGATACGCAGTATTTT
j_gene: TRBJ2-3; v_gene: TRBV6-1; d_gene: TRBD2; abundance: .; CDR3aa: CASSGSSGYTDTQYF; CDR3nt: TGTGCCAGCAGTGGGTCTAGCGGGTACACAGATACGCAGTATTTT
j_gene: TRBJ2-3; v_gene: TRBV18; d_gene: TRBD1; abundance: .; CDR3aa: CASSPVAGGGTDTQYF; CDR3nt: TGTGCCAGCTCACCGGTGGCAGGGGGAGGCACAGATACGCAGTATTTT
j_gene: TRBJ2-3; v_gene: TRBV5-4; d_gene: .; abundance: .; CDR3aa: CASSPAGTHQGADTQYF; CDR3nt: TGTGCCAGCAGCCCCGCCGGGACGCATCAGGGCGCAGATACGCAGTATTTT
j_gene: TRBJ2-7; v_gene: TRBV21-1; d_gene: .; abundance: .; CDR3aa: CASSSLLGLAMLYEQYF; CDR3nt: TGTGCCAGCAGCAGTCTTTTGGGACTAGCGATGCTCTACGAGCAGTACTTC
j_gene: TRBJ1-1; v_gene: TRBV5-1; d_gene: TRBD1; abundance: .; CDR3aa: CASSPRQGNTEAFF; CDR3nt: TGCGCCAGCAGCCCAAGACAGGGGAACACTGAAGCTTTCTTT
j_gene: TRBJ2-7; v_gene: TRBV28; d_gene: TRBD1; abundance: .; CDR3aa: CASRYRQGLEYF; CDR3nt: TGTGCCAGCAGATATAGACAGGGGTTGGAGTACTTC
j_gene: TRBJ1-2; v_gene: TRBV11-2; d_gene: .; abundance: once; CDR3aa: CASSLVGRSLGYTF; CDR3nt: TGTGCCAGCAGCTTGGTTGGTCGTTCTCTGGGCTACACCTTC
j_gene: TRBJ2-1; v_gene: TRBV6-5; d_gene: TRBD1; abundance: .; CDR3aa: CASSPGTGSYNEQFF; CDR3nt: TGTGCCAGCAGCCCCGGGACAGGGAGCTACAATGAGCAGTTCTTC
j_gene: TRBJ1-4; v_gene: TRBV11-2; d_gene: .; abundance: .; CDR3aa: CASSLDWGGTGEKLFF; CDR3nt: TGTGCCAGCAGCTTAGATTGGGGCGGCACCGGCGAAAAACTGTTTTTT
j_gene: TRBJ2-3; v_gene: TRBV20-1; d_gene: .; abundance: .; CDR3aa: CSAPSGGTQYF; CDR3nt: TGCAGTGCCCCGAGTGGTGGTACGCAGTATTTT
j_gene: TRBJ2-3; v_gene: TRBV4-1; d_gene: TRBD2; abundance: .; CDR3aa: CASSQELTSGLSTDTQYF; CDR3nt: TGCGCCAGCAGCCAAGAGTTGACTAGCGGGCTTAGCACAGATACGCAGTATTTT
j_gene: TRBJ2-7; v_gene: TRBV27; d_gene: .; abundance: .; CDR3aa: CASSVRGGYEQYF; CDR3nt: TGTGCCAGCAGCGTCAGGGGGGGTTACGAGCAGTACTTC
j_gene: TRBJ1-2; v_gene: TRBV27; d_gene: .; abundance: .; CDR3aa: CASRSASYGYTF; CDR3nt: TGTGCCAGCAGATCGGCATCCTATGGCTACACCTTC
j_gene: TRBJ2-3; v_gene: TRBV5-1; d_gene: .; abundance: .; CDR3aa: CASSLGPGLGTDTQYF; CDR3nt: TGCGCCAGCAGCTTGGGTCCGGGTTTGGGCACAGATACGCAGTATTTT
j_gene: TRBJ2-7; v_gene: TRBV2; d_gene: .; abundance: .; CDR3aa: CASGRDTLGEQYF; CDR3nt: TGTGCCAGCGGTAGGGACACTCTAGGGGAGCAGTACTTC
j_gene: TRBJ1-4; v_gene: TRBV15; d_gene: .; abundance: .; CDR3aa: CATSRARGWSEKLFF; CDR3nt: TGTGCCACCAGCAGAGCGCGGGGATGGTCAGAAAAACTGTTTTTT
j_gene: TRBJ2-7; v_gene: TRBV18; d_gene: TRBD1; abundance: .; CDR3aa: CASSPGDRVSYEQYF; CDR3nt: TGTGCCAGCTCACCAGGGGACAGGGTCTCCTACGAGCAGTACTTC
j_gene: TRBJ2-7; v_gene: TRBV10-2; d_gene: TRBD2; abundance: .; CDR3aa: CASSMLSGSPYEQYF; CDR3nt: TGCGCCAGCAGCATGCTTAGCGGGAGTCCGTACGAGCAGTACTTC
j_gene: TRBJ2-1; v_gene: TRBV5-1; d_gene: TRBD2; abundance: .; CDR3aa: CASSPLAGNNEQFF; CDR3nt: TGCGCCAGCAGTCCCCTAGCGGGGAACAATGAGCAGTTCTTC
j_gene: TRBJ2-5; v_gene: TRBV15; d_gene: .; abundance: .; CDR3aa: CATSKQVSQETQYF; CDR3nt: TGTGCCACCAGCAAACAGGTTAGCCAAGAGACCCAGTACTTC
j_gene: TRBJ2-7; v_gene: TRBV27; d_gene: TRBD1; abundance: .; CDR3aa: CASSLYPTGQGNYEQYF; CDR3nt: TGTGCCAGCAGTTTATACCCCACGGGACAGGGTAACTACGAGCAGTACTTC
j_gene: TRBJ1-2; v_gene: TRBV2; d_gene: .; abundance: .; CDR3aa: CASSGDRTYGYTF; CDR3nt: TGTGCCAGCAGTGGCGACCGGACGTATGGCTACACCTTC
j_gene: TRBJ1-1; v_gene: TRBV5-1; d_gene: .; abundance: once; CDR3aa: CASSARGDTEAFF; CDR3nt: TGCGCCAGCAGCGCCCGAGGGGACACTGAAGCTTTCTTT
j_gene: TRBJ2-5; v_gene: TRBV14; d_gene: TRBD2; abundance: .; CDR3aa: CASSRGLAGVGAWETQYF; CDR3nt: TGTGCCAGCAGCCGGGGACTAGCGGGAGTGGGAGCCTGGGAGACCCAGTACTTC
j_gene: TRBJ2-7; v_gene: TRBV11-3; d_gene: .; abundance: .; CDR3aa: CASSLEGLFRCGEQYF; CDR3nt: TGTGCCAGCAGCTTAGAAGGGCTATTTCGATGTGGCGAGCAGTACTTC
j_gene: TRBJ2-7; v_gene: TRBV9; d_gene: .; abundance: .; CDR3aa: CASSPVGRVGYEQYF; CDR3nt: TGTGCCAGCAGCCCCGTCGGCCGAGTTGGTTACGAGCAGTACTTC
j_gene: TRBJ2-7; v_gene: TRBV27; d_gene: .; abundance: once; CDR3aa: CASSRTRKDLRAYF; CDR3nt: TGTGCCAGCAGCCGGACCAGAAAGGACCTACGAGCATACTTC
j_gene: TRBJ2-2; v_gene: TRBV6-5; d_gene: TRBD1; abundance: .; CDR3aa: CASSYYRGRTGELFF; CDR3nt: TGTGCCAGCAGTTACTACAGGGGGCGCACCGGGGAGCTGTTTTTT
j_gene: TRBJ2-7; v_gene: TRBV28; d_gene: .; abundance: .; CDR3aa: CASSLNPGAEQYF; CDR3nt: TGTGCCAGCAGCCTGAACCCCGGGGCCGAGCAGTACTTC
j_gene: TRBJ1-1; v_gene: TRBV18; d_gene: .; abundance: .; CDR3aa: CASSPRDLGNTEAFF; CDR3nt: TGTGCCAGCTCACCAAGGGATCTGGGTAACACTGAAGCTTTCTTT
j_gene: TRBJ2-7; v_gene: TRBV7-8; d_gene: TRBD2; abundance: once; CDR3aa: CASSLAGSYEQYF; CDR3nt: TGTGCCAGCAGCCTAGCGGGATCCTACGAGCAGTACTTC
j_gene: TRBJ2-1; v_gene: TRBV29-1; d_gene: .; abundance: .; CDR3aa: CSTSGGVYYNEQFF; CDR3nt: TGCAGCACTTCGGGCGGGGTTTACTACAATGAGCAGTTCTTC
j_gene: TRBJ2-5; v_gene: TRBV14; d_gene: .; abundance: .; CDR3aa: CARAGPQDQYF; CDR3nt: TGTGCCAGGGCCGGGCCTCAGGACCAGTACTTC
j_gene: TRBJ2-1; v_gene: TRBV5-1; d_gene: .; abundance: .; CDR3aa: CASSFSRDHEQFF; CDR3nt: TGCGCCAGCAGCTTCTCCAGGGATCATGAGCAGTTCTTC